A single sample gave rise to the 31 T cell receptor beta chains below, sequenced in a study of blood T cell repertoires in COVID-19. Using immunoSEQ multiplex PCR, the repertoire was profiled, and TCRdb retains in-frame clones only, with some absent. Counted here are approximately 300,000 clones, nearly 90% occurring once; the ten biggest clones make up approximately 0.98%. The sequenced sample was peripheral blood. The origin of the receptors is a woman in her 40s with COVID-19, enrolled during active disease.

The rearrangement joins TRBV30 to TRBJ1-6, with TRBD1 identical over 7 bases. The germline V gene has CDR1 GTSNPN and CDR2 SVGIG (reference sequence). The CDR3 covers 15 residues. Losses at the gene ends were 0 bases for V and 6 bases for J; bases not matched to a gene: 5. CDR3 sequence: CAWSVRNRGNSPLHF. The CDR3 bases are TGTGCCTGGAGTGTAAGGAACAGGGGTAATTCACCCCTCCACTTT.

This sequence joins TRBV28 and TRBJ1-2, with 10 bases aligning to TRBD1. J gave up 4 bases and V 7 bases, and 6 bases lay outside the gene matches. This CDR3 has 14 amino acids. Germline assignment: CDR1 MDHEN and CDR2 SYDVKM. In nucleotides, the CDR3 is TGTGCCAGCACCCTGACAGGGGGCGTCTATGGCTACACCTTC. Protein product: CASTLTGGVYGYTF.

V usage is TRBV28 and J usage is TRBJ2-5; the match to TRBD2 covers 8 bases. V shed 4 bases, J shed 4 bases, and the junction held 11 bases outside the gene matches. CDR1 is MDHEN, CDR2 SYDVKM, per germline. The CDR3 is made up of 16 amino acids. The CDR3: CASSSPGGPGRETQYF. The DNA of the CDR3 is TGTGCCAGCAGTTCCCCGGGGGGGCCAGGGAGAGAGACCCAGTACTTC.

This clone occurred once. This sequence joins TRBV28 and TRBJ2-7; TRBD1 aligns across 8 bases. Germline V gene lookup returns CDR1 MDHEN and CDR2 SYDVKM. Trimming at V came to 5 bases and at J to 1 base, leaving 13 bases not matched to a gene. The CDR3 sequence is 17 residues long. CDR3 DNA sequence: TGTGCCAGCAGTCTCCCGGCCTGGGACAGGTCTTCCTACGAGCAGTACTTC. This sequence encodes CASSLPAWDRSSYEQYF.

The gene calls are TRBV27 and TRBJ2-7, with 8 positions matching TRBD2. V lost 3 bases to trimming and J lost 3 bases; unmatched junction nucleotides: 7. Per the germline V gene, CDR1 is MNHEY and CDR2 is SMNVEV (reference sequence). The CDR3 covers 15 residues. The CDR3: CASSLRGDLLYEQYF. The DNA of the CDR3 is TGTGCCAGCAGTTTGCGGGGGGACCTACTCTACGAGCAGTACTTC.

This rearrangement joins TRBV15 to TRBJ2-1; tentatively, D is TRBD1 (5 bases). CDR1 is LNHNV, CDR2 YYDKDF, per germline (reference sequence). V shed 0 bases and J shed 8 bases, with 20 bases lying between them. The CDR3 sequence is 17 residues long. CDR3 in DNA: TGTGCCACCAGCAGAGATCCCAGGGTCGGGCCGAGGTATGAGCAGTTCTTC. Translating gives CATSRDPRVGPRYEQFF.

This clone was counted a few times. V and J are TRBV5-4 and TRBJ2-5, with 9 bases that match TRBD1. This CDR3 is 13 amino acids long. The V gene's germline CDR1 is SGHNT and CDR2 YYREEE (reference sequence). V dropped 10 bases and J dropped 5; count of bases not matched to a gene: 9. For the CDR3, the DNA is TGTGCCGCTGGGACAGGGAATAGGGAGACCCAGTACTTC. Protein: CAAGTGNRETQYF.

The chain links TRBV7-2 to TRBJ2-2; TRBD2 might be the D (5 bases). This CDR3 comprises 15 residues. Between the trimmed V and J ends, which lost 5 bases and 3 bases, there was a span of 13 bases. Germline V CDR1 and CDR2: SGHTA, FQGNSA. In DNA, the CDR3 is TGTGCCAGCAGCCGTAGGGCAGCGGACACCGGGGAGCTGTTTTTT. Its translation: CASSRRAADTGELFF.

This sequence joins TRBV6-6 and TRBJ1-2; 8 nucleotides align to TRBD1. The germline gives CDR1 MNHNY, CDR2 SVGAGI (reference sequence). Germline trimming cut 4 bases from V and 7 bases from J; bases unmatched to any gene: 11. This CDR3 has 15 amino acids. The CDR3 region has the DNA TGTGCCAGCAGTTTAATAGGACAGGGAGAGTTTGGCTACACCTTC. It encodes CASSLIGQGEFGYTF.

V gene TRBV6-5 combines with J gene TRBJ2-7, with D possibly being TRBD2 (6 bases). V was clipped by 6 bases and J by 3 bases, with 12 bases between them. The CDR3 consists of 13 residues. From germline, CDR1 is MNHEY and CDR2 SVGAGI. The CDR3 protein is CASRRGYYYEQYF. In nucleotides, the CDR3 is TGTGCCAGCAGGCGGGGCTACTACTACGAGCAGTACTTC.

J is TRBJ1-1 and V is TRBV18, with D tentatively TRBD1 (5 bases). Germline V gives CDR1 KGHSH, CDR2 LQKENI. V gave up 4 bases and J gave up 4 bases, with 22 bases separating them. The CDR3 is 17 amino acids. The CDR3 DNA sequence: TGTGCCAGCTCACGAAATGGGGCCCTCGACAGTCCCACTGAAGCTTTCTTT. Amino acids: CASSRNGALDSPTEAFF.

The rearrangement joins TRBV18 to TRBJ1-4; D remains unclear. The CDR3 runs 15 residues. CDR1 is KGHSH, CDR2 LQKENI, per germline. V was trimmed by 4 bases and J by 3 bases, leaving 12 bases between them. The CDR3 bases are TGTGCCAGCTCACTCCAGGAGGTTCCTAATGAAAAACTGTTTTTT. Its protein product is CASSLQEVPNEKLFF.

This chain links TRBV6-5 with TRBJ1-6; tentative D call: TRBD1 (5 bases). This CDR3 has 14 residues. V shed 6 bases and J shed 5 bases, with 11 bases lying between them. In germline, CDR1 is MNHEY, CDR2 SVGAGI. The CDR3 protein is CASSLTEDNSPLHF. CDR3 sequence (DNA): TGTGCCAGCAGCTTGACAGAGGATAATTCACCCCTCCACTTT.

The genes are TRBV6-5 and TRBJ2-7, with 9 nucleotides matching TRBD1. V was clipped by 6 bases and J by 1 base; unmatched bases: 1. CDR3 length equals 13 residues. The germline V gene has CDR1 MNHEY and CDR2 SVGAGI. The CDR3 nucleotides read TGTGCCAGCAGCGGGACAGGGTCCTACGAGCAGTACTTC. Its protein product is CASSGTGSYEQYF.

In regard to this clone: Other DNA sequences in this sample translate to the same CDR3. CDR3 amino acids: CASTRGETQYF. The CDR3 DNA reads as TGTGCCAGCACCCGAGGAGAGACCCAGTACTTC. The chain employs TRBV27 and TRBJ2-5; D ambiguous. Germline assignment: CDR1 MNHEY and CDR2 SMNVEV (reference sequence). The CDR3 loop spans 11 amino acids. Trimming pared 7 bases from V and 4 bases from J, leaving 7 bases between.

The rearrangement uses TRBV30 and TRBJ1-6; a weak D match, TRBD1 (5 bases). Germline CDR1 reads GTSNPN; CDR2 reads SVGIG (reference sequence). The CDR3 runs 15 residues. With 4 bases removed from V and 8 bases from J, the gap between germline ends came to 18 bases. The CDR3 DNA reads as TGTGCCTGGACCCGGGGGGGAACTTTGGATTCACCCCTCCACTTT. Protein sequence: CAWTRGGTLDSPLHF.

The rearrangement joins TRBV24-1 to TRBJ1-2; 7 nucleotides line up with TRBD1. The ends lost 5 bases at V and 3 bases at J; junction bases unmatched: 5. Germline V gene data show CDR1 as KGHDR and CDR2 as SFDVKD. This CDR3 spans 14 amino acids. The CDR3 is CATSAATGHYGYTF. The DNA for the CDR3 is TGTGCCACCAGTGCCGCGACAGGGCACTATGGCTACACCTTC.

About this clone: Its ends do not fully match the called genes, so a read error is possible. V and J are TRBV7-7 and TRBJ2-1; D might be TRBD2 (6 bases). This CDR3 has 11 residues. Germline V gene lookup returns CDR1 SSHAT and CDR2 FNYEAQ (reference sequence). CDR3 residues: CASSAGNEQFF. For the CDR3, the DNA is TGTGCTAGCAGCGCGGGGAATGAGCAGTTCTTC.

The chain combines TRBV12-3 or TRBV12-4 with TRBJ1-5, with a tentative D call TRBD1 (5 bases). The CDR3 spans 13 residues. Trimming shortened V by 7 bases and J by 5 bases, and 12 bases separated the two germline ends. This CDR3 reads CASTITGDQPQHF. CDR3 DNA: TGTGCCAGCACCATCACAGGAGATCAGCCCCAGCATTTT.

V gene TRBV6-6 combines with J gene TRBJ2-7; 10 bases agree with TRBD2. After removal of 7 bases from V and 1 base from J, the junction contained 4 bases not matched to a gene. CDR1 is MNHNY, CDR2 SVGAGI, per germline (reference sequence). This CDR3 comprises 14 residues. The CDR3 protein is CASTRTSGSYEQYF. In DNA form, the CDR3 reads TGTGCCAGCACTAGGACTAGCGGATCCTACGAGCAGTACTTC.

The V gene is TRBV7-9, the J gene TRBJ2-7, with D possibly matching TRBD1 (5 bases). CDR1 is SEHNR and CDR2 is FQNEAQ in the germline V gene (reference sequence). Trimming cost V 3 bases and J 4 bases, with 16 bases left between them. The CDR3 has 15 residues. The CDR3 DNA is TGTGCCAGCAGCTTTGCACCTCAGGGCGAATACGAGCAGTACTTC. Protein: CASSFAPQGEYEQYF.

This clone has a handful of counts. The CDR3 reads CASSVVGDTYNSPLHF. CDR3 DNA sequence: TGTGCCAGCAGCGTAGTGGGAGACACCTATAATTCACCCCTCCACTTT. The chain employs TRBV9 and TRBJ1-6; D unresolved. The germline CDR1 and CDR2 sequences are SGDLS and YYNGEE. The CDR3 length is 16 residues. V gave up 0 bases and J gave up 2 bases, with 9 bases separating them.

This sequence joins TRBV27 and TRBJ2-1, with 13 positions matching TRBD2. The CDR3 totals 18 residues. CDR1 is MNHEY, CDR2 SMNVEV, per germline (reference sequence). The V gene end was trimmed by 6 bases and the J gene end by 7 bases; junction bases not matched to a gene: 15. The chain's CDR3 is CASSRGLAGAWWANEQFF. CDR3 DNA sequence: TGTGCCAGCAGCCGAGGACTAGCGGGAGCCTGGTGGGCGAATGAGCAGTTCTTC.

V and J are TRBV7-2 and TRBJ2-5, with D perhaps TRBD2 (7 bases). This CDR3 region has 14 residues. The V and J ends lost 2 bases and 5 bases respectively, with 12 bases between them. Germline CDR1 and CDR2: SGHTA and FQGNSA. CDR3 loop: CASSLRGGVETQYF. DNA for the CDR3: TGTGCCAGCAGCTTAAGGGGGGGCGTGGAGACCCAGTACTTC.

V and J are TRBV4-1 and TRBJ2-1; perhaps TRBD2 as D (5 bases). The V end lost 8 bases, the J end lost 4 bases, and 12 bases lay between the germline ends. This CDR3 is built from 13 residues. The germline gives CDR1 MGHRA, CDR2 YSYEKL. CDR3 sequence (DNA): TGCGCCAGCGGTTTCCGGGGTTACAATGAGCAGTTCTTC. This encodes CASGFRGYNEQFF.

The chain combines TRBV18 with TRBJ1-5; D is unresolved. Germline lookup yields CDR1 KGHSH and CDR2 LQKENI. Trimming shortened V by 6 bases and J by 0 bases, and 24 bases separated the two germline ends. The CDR3 spans 19 residues. In nucleotides, the CDR3 is TGTGCCAGCTCCCGGTTGCGGGGAAGAAATCCCAATAGCAATCAGCCCCAGCATTTT. Translated, it gives CASSRLRGRNPNSNQPQHF.

The rearrangement links TRBV28 to TRBJ2-7, with D maybe TRBD1 (6 bases). Per germline, CDR1 MDHEN and CDR2 SYDVKM. The ends were cut back, 7 bases at V and 1 base at J, with 14 bases in the middle. The CDR3 spans 14 residues. The CDR3 bases are TGTGCCAGCACCCCTGGACAGTGGTCCTACGAGCAGTACTTC. Its translation: CASTPGQWSYEQYF.

The rearrangement joins TRBV7-3 to TRBJ2-1; 15 bases line up with TRBD2. Trimming at V came to 5 bases and at J to 6 bases, leaving 11 bases not matched to a gene. The CDR3 covers 18 residues. Germline loops: CDR1 SGHTA, CDR2 FQGTGA. The DNA for the CDR3 is TGTGCCAGCAGCCCATGGACTAGCGGGAGGGGGGACCGCAATGAGCAGTTCTTC. Its protein product is CASSPWTSGRGDRNEQFF.

As regards this clone: The sample holds other DNA sequences that translate to the same CDR3. The V gene is TRBV5-6, the J gene TRBJ1-4; D is unresolved. Looked up from germline, CDR1 is SGHDT and CDR2 is YYEEEE. CDR3 size: 18 residues. Trimming stripped 0 bases from V and 0 bases from J, with 15 bases between. For the CDR3, the DNA is TGTGCCAGCAGCTTGGCCTCAGGTGAATTTGCAACTAATGAAAAACTGTTTTTT. Its translation: CASSLASGEFATNEKLFF.

The chain carries TRBV12-3 or TRBV12-4 and TRBJ2-3; tentatively, D is TRBD2 (5 bases). This CDR3 is 12 amino acids long. V lost 1 base to trimming and J lost 8 bases, with 7 bases between them. CDR3: CASSLGAGTQYF. CDR3 DNA sequence: TGTGCCAGCAGTTTAGGGGCGGGTACGCAGTATTTT.

This clone has a single count. The CDR3 sequence is CASSLSRGIVYNEQFF. The CDR3 bases are TGTGCCAGCAGTCTCTCTCGGGGAATAGTTTACAATGAGCAGTTCTTC. The rearrangement links TRBV6-2 or TRBV6-3 to TRBJ2-1; tentative D call: TRBD2 (5 bases). The germline V and J ends were trimmed by 5 bases and 4 bases, with 18 bases remaining between them. In germline, CDR1 is MNHEY, CDR2 SVGEGT. The CDR3 contains 16 residues.